This TCR beta chain was recovered during a study of blood T cell repertoires in COVID-19. In the study overall: Collection of acute and convalescent COVID-19 samples took place in the United States, Italy and Spain.

Method: immunoSEQ multiplex PCR; TCRdb's copy keeps in-frame clones and lacks some. The sample has roughly 24,000 clones, more than 90% seen once. This clone is a singleton in its sample. J was trimmed by 7 bases and V by 2 bases; bases with no gene match: 15. Germline CDR1 is GTSNPN and CDR2 is SVGIG (reference sequence). The CDR3 totals 17 residues. This sequence originates from a human donor in a cohort sampled during active COVID-19. V usage is TRBV30 and J usage is TRBJ1-4; 8 nucleotides align to TRBD1. Input material: peripheral blood. CDR3 protein: CAWSRGVYQGAREKLFF. The CDR3 DNA sequence: TGTGCCTGGAGTCGGGGGGTATACCAGGGGGCGCGTGAAAAACTGTTTTTT.